The 23 T cell receptor beta chains listed next were all sequenced from one sample in a study of response to subunit inactivated influenza vaccine. TCRdb re-derived calls from the RT-PCR reads in MiXCR, one entry per CDR3 protein. The data contain about 570,000 distinct CDR3 sequences, 11% of them singletons. These same records also appear under a second study, on T cells expressing NK-cell markers. That report adds: 5'RACE template switching with UMIs produced the TCR beta cDNA.

Sample: PBMCs from blood, taken on the day of vaccination. These receptors were obtained from a man aged 45-60 years who received an inactivated influenza vaccine.

There are a few counts of this clonotype. The V and J genes are TRBV6-2 or TRBV6-3 and TRBJ1-3; D call uncertain. The CDR3 covers 15 residues. Trimming cost V 6 bases and J 0 bases, with 12 bases left between them. Germline lookup yields CDR1 MNHEY and CDR2 SVGEGT. This CDR3 is CASSDGRHSGNTIYF. The CDR3 coding sequence is TGTGCCAGCAGCGACGGACGGCACTCTGGAAACACCATATATTTT.

This clonotype was found a few times. V is TRBV30 and J is TRBJ1-5, with D possibly TRBD1 on 6 matching bases. Germline assignment: CDR1 GTSNPN and CDR2 SVGIG (reference sequence). This CDR3 is 15 amino acids long. V lost 1 base, J lost 3 bases, and 13 bases lay in between. The CDR3 here is CAWSARTAFNQPQHF. The CDR3 coding sequence is TGTGCCTGGAGTGCAAGGACAGCCTTCAATCAGCCCCAGCATTTT.

V gene TRBV4-3 combines with J gene TRBJ1-2; TRBD1 matches at 7 bases. This CDR3 region has 12 residues. Unmatched junction bases numbered 5, after V lost 4 bases and J lost 9 bases. The germline gives CDR1 LGHNA, CDR2 YSLEER. The CDR3 bases are TGCGCCAGCAGCCGCGGACAGGCCAGCTACACCTTC. Its translation: CASSRGQASYTF.

The V and J genes are TRBV7-6 and TRBJ2-1; TRBD1 is a possible D gene (5 bases). The CDR3 runs to 15 residues. Trimming pared 1 base from V and 12 bases from J, leaving 19 bases between. The germline V gene encodes CDR1 SGHVS and CDR2 FNYEAQ. The CDR3 nucleotides are TGTGCCAGCAGCTTAGGATTTGCGACAGCTCACCCGCAGTTCTTC. Protein sequence: CASSLGFATAHPQFF. Complete variable domain (other parts from reference TRBV7-6 and TRBJ2-1): GAGVSQSPRYKVTKRGQDVALRCDPISGHVSLYWYRQALGQGPEFLTYFNYEAQQDKSGLPNDRFSAERPEGSISTLTIQRTEQRDSAMYRCASSLGFATAHPQFFGPGTRLTVL.

The chain couples TRBV7-9 to TRBJ2-2, with a possible D match to TRBD2 (5 bases). CDR3 size: 14 residues. Trimming stripped 11 bases from V and 2 bases from J, with 15 bases between. CDR1 is SEHNR, CDR2 FQNEAQ, per germline (reference sequence). CDR3 nucleotide sequence: TGTGCCGAGGGAGATGAATCAAACACCGGGGAGCTGTTTTTT. The encoded protein is CAEGDESNTGELFF. The full variable domain, with the rest looked up from reference TRBV7-9 and TRBJ2-2, is DTGVSQNPRHKITKRGQNVTFRCDPISEHNRLYWYRQTLGQGPEFLTYFQNEAQLEKSRLLSDRFSAERPKGSFSTLEIQRTEQGDSAMYLCAEGDESNTGELFFGEGSRLTVL.

The V call is TRBV12-3 or TRBV12-4, the J call TRBJ1-1, with D perhaps TRBD1 (6 bases). CDR3 length: 14 amino acids. V dropped 4 bases and J dropped 4 bases, with 13 bases sitting between them. The CDR3 loop is CASSSHGGATEAFF. CDR3 coding DNA: TGTGCCAGCAGTTCCCATGGGGGGGCCACTGAAGCTTTCTTT.

This clonotype was observed at least ten times. The gene calls are TRBV20-1 and TRBJ2-7, with 9 bases fitting TRBD2. J gave up 4 bases and V 2 bases, and 6 bases lay outside the gene matches. The CDR3 runs to 14 residues. The germline gives CDR1 DFQATT, CDR2 SNEGSKA (reference sequence). The CDR3 region has the DNA TGCAGTGCTAGAAATAGCGGGAGTAGGTACGAGCAGTACTTC. It translates to CSARNSGSRYEQYF.

The chain combines TRBV7-9 with TRBJ2-1; 8 bases map to TRBD2. This CDR3 contains 13 residues. Unmatched junction bases numbered 10, after V lost 10 bases and J lost 8 bases. CDR1 SEHNR and CDR2 FQNEAQ come from the germline V gene (reference sequence). The CDR3: CATREGLRDEQFF. Written as DNA, the CDR3 is TGTGCCACTCGGGAGGGCCTTAGGGATGAGCAGTTCTTC. Variable domain in full (rest from reference TRBV7-9 and TRBJ2-1): DTGVSQNPRHKITKRGQNVTFRCDPISEHNRLYWYRQTLGQGPEFLTYFQNEAQLEKSRLLSDRFSAERPKGSFSTLEIQRTEQGDSAMYLCATREGLRDEQFFGPGTRLTVL.

CDR3 protein: CSASTGGHTGELFF. In DNA form, the CDR3 reads TGCAGTGCTTCGACAGGGGGCCACACCGGGGAGCTGTTTTTT. The V call is TRBV20-1, the J call TRBJ2-2; 10 nucleotides line up with TRBD1. The CDR3 has 14 residues. The germline V gene encodes CDR1 DFQATT and CDR2 SNEGSKA (reference sequence). V lost 5 bases and J lost 3; bases outside the gene matches: 3.

This clonotype was seen a handful of times. This chain joins TRBV6-2 or TRBV6-3 and TRBJ2-5, with TRBD2 matching over 11 bases. The CDR3 has 16 residues. Looked up from germline, CDR1 is MNHEY and CDR2 is SVGEGT. V lost 8 bases and J lost 4; bases outside the gene matches: 12. In nucleotides, the CDR3 is TGTGCCAGCGGCTTAGCGGGAGGGCCGCCGGGAGAGACCCAGTACTTC. Translated, it gives CASGLAGGPPGETQYF.

This rearrangement joins TRBV5-1 to TRBJ2-6, with D tentatively TRBD1 (5 bases). V gave up 0 bases and J gave up 2 bases, with 12 bases separating them. Germline lookup yields CDR1 SGHRS and CDR2 YFSETQ. CDR3 length: 17 residues. CDR3 region: CASSLGVGAPGANVLTF. In nucleotides, the CDR3 is TGCGCCAGCAGCTTGGGGGTAGGGGCCCCTGGGGCCAACGTCCTGACTTTC.

In its sample, this clonotype was seen a few times. This CDR3 reads CASSLGGGQYF. Here the CDR3 DNA reads TGTGCCAGCAGTTTAGGAGGGGGGCAGTATTTT. The rearrangement joins TRBV12-3 or TRBV12-4 to TRBJ2-3; possibly TRBD1 for D (6 bases). Deletions cut 1 base from V and 11 bases from J, with 7 bases between. The CDR3 is made up of 11 amino acids.

This clonotype was recorded a few times. The chain has TRBV7-8 and TRBJ2-2; D may be TRBD1 (6 bases). The length of the CDR3 is 14 residues. The V gene lost 5 bases and the J gene lost 4 bases, with 11 bases spanning the gap. The V gene's germline CDR1 is SGHVS and CDR2 FQNEAQ. This CDR3 reads CASSHFRGTGELFF. Written as DNA, the CDR3 is TGTGCCAGCAGCCATTTCAGGGGCACCGGGGAGCTGTTTTTT.

This rearrangement joins TRBV20-1 to TRBJ2-1; D is undetermined. The germline V and J ends were trimmed by 3 bases and 12 bases, with 15 bases remaining between them. The CDR3 totals 12 residues. CDR1 DFQATT and CDR2 SNEGSKA come from the germline V gene (reference sequence). The CDR3 loop is CSASSTKVVQFF. CDR3 bases: TGCAGTGCTAGTAGCACCAAAGTGGTGCAGTTCTTC.

This clonotype was found a few times. The genes are TRBV7-9 and TRBJ2-1; 12 bases line up with TRBD1. This CDR3 has 16 residues. CDR1 is SEHNR and CDR2 is FQNEAQ in the germline V gene (reference sequence). V lost 5 bases, J lost 9 bases, and 11 bases stayed unmatched. The CDR3 loop is CASSPPGQGARGEQFF. The CDR3 DNA reads TGTGCCAGCAGCCCACCGGGACAGGGGGCGCGCGGTGAGCAGTTCTTC. The whole variable domain, remainder taken from reference TRBV7-9 and TRBJ2-1, is DTGVSQNPRHKITKRGQNVTFRCDPISEHNRLYWYRQTLGQGPEFLTYFQNEAQLEKSRLLSDRFSAERPKGSFSTLEIQRTEQGDSAMYLCASSPPGQGARGEQFFGPGTRLTVL.

This clonotype appeared a few times. This sequence joins TRBV20-1 and TRBJ2-1, with 14 bases that match TRBD2. Trimming cost V 5 bases and J 12 bases; bases outside gene matches: 3. The CDR3 has 12 amino acids. Germline lookup yields CDR1 DFQATT and CDR2 SNEGSKA (reference sequence). The CDR3 nucleotides are TGCAGTGCTTGGACTAGCGGGAGGATGCAGTTCTTC. It is translated as CSAWTSGRMQFF.

This clonotype was seen many times. The chain has TRBV12-3 or TRBV12-4 and TRBJ2-2, with a weak D call TRBD2 (6 bases). The CDR3 contains 12 residues. Trimming removed 8 bases from V and 7 bases from J, with 11 bases in between. The CDR3 sequence: CASRYSGGELFF. CDR3 nucleotide sequence: TGTGCCAGCCGGTATAGCGGCGGGGAGCTGTTTTTT.

The chain recombines TRBV12-3 or TRBV12-4 with TRBJ2-7, with 10 bases that match TRBD2. With 6 bases clipped from V and 2 bases from J, the junction kept 4 bases outside the gene matches. The CDR3 runs 14 residues. The CDR3 reads CASSKLAGAYEQYF. In nucleotides, the CDR3 is TGTGCCAGCAGCAAGCTAGCGGGAGCCTACGAGCAGTACTTC.

This clonotype was counted at least ten times. The chain couples TRBV28 to TRBJ1-6; TRBD1 might be the D (6 bases). The CDR3 loop spans 14 amino acids. Germline V gene data show CDR1 as MDHEN and CDR2 as SYDVKM. V dropped 3 bases and J dropped 5 bases, with 8 bases sitting between them. CDR3 bases: TGTGCCAGCAGTTTTAGGGGGAATAATTCACCCCTCCACTTT. Protein: CASSFRGNNSPLHF.

This chain connects TRBV18 to TRBJ2-7; D is tentatively TRBD1 or TRBD2 (5 bases each). The V end lost 1 base, the J end lost 4 bases, and 11 bases lay between the germline ends. The CDR3 covers 14 residues. The V gene's germline CDR1 is KGHSH and CDR2 LQKENI. CDR3 loop: CASSPLGTGYEQYF. The CDR3 DNA is TGTGCCAGCTCACCACTGGGGACGGGTTACGAGCAGTACTTC.

The chain joins TRBV6-2 or TRBV6-3 to TRBJ2-2; no clear D gene. Trimming removed 7 bases from V and 0 bases from J, with 6 bases in between. CDR1 MNHEY and CDR2 SVGEGT come from the germline V gene. The CDR3 loop spans 13 amino acids. CDR3 coding DNA: TGTGCCAGCACCGACACGAACACCGGGGAGCTGTTTTTT. Its translation is CASTDTNTGELFF.

This chain links TRBV7-2 with TRBJ2-7, with D maybe TRBD1 (5 bases). CDR3 length: 16 amino acids. Germline CDR1 and CDR2: SGHTA and FQGNSA. Trimming removed 5 bases at V and 2 bases at J, with 19 bases between. The CDR3 spells CASSRGKGFSPYEQYF. The CDR3 nucleotides read TGTGCCAGCAGCAGGGGAAAAGGGTTTTCCCCCTACGAGCAGTACTTC. Full variable domain (remainder filled in from reference TRBV7-2 and TRBJ2-7): GAGVSQSPSNKVTEKGKDVELRCDPISGHTALYWYRQSLGQGLEFLIYFQGNSAPDKSGLPSDRFSAERTGGSVSTLTIQRTQQEDSAVYLCASSRGKGFSPYEQYFGPGTRLTVT.

The rearrangement joins TRBV29-1 to TRBJ2-2; D is unclear. The ends were cut back, 6 bases at V and 2 bases at J, with 13 bases in the middle. The CDR3 runs to 14 residues. The germline V gene has CDR1 SQVTM and CDR2 ANQGSEA. The CDR3, as DNA: TGCAGCGTCGGGCCGCTCATAAACACCGGGGAGCTGTTTTTT. This encodes CSVGPLINTGELFF.